The 27 T cell receptor beta chains in this list originate from one sample, sequenced in a study of blood T cell repertoires in COVID-19 (dated by TCRdb to about 2020). Library preparation employed the immunoSEQ multiplex PCR assay. Entries here come from immuneACCESS through TCRdb and include only in-frame sequences with V and J called. Some clones fail to appear in such tables; in the studies checked, an unresolved V gene covers under half of the shortfall, and the cause of the remainder is unknown. Recorded for this sample are approximately 100,000 clones; roughly 80% of them occurred a single time. Around 4.7% of the sample is in the top ten clones. Sequenced sample: peripheral blood. The receptor source for this set is a human donor in a cohort sampled during active or convalescent COVID-19.

The genes are TRBV30 and TRBJ2-2; 7 bases fit TRBD1. Germline trimming cut 0 bases from V and 9 bases from J; bases unmatched to any gene: 7. Per germline, CDR1 GTSNPN and CDR2 SVGIG (reference sequence). The CDR3 covers 14 residues. CDR3 in DNA: TGTGCCTGGAGTGTGGTTAGGGGGCGCCGGGAGCTGTTTTTT. Amino acid sequence: CAWSVVRGRRELFF.

The CDR3 nucleotides are TGTGCCAGCAGCTTGGTCGACAGGGGATCTTCTGGCTACACCTTC. Protein sequence: CASSLVDRGSSGYTF. V is TRBV5-4 and J is TRBJ1-2, with 8 bases aligning to TRBD1. Germline loops: CDR1 SGHNT, CDR2 YYREEE (reference sequence). The CDR3 contains 15 residues. The V segment lost 0 bases and the J segment 7 bases; nucleotides outside the gene matches: 8.

This chain joins TRBV4-2 and TRBJ1-1; tentatively, D is TRBD1 (6 bases). The CDR3 sequence is 15 residues long. Trimming left V 3 bases short and J 3 bases short, with 14 bases between. The germline V gene encodes CDR1 LGHNA and CDR2 YNFKEQ. The CDR3 DNA follows: TGTGCCAGCAGCCATCACACGACAGGTTACACTGAAGCTTTCTTT. This sequence encodes CASSHHTTGYTEAFF.

V gene TRBV27 combines with J gene TRBJ2-3, with D possibly being TRBD2 (5 bases). V shed 3 bases and J shed 0 bases, with 7 bases lying between them. Per germline, CDR1 MNHEY and CDR2 SMNVEV (reference sequence). CDR3 size: 14 residues. The chain's CDR3 is CASSFWTSTDTQYF. CDR3 in DNA: TGTGCCAGCAGTTTTTGGACTAGCACAGATACGCAGTATTTT.

This chain connects TRBV9 to TRBJ2-1; 10 bases fit TRBD2. The CDR3 has 14 amino acids. The V gene end was trimmed by 3 bases and the J gene end by 9 bases; junction bases not matched to a gene: 6. Germline V gene lookup returns CDR1 SGDLS and CDR2 YYNGEE. The CDR3 coding sequence is TGTGCCAGCAGCGCAGCGGGAGGGGTGGGTGAGCAGTTCTTC. Its protein is CASSAAGGVGEQFF.

This clone was seen once. The V gene is TRBV7-2, the J gene TRBJ1-5, with 7 bases aligning to TRBD1. The CDR3 spans 14 residues. The V gene end was trimmed by 3 bases and the J gene end by 7 bases; junction bases not matched to a gene: 6. In germline, CDR1 is SGHTA, CDR2 FQGNSA. CDR3 region: CASSLKGAEQPQHF. The CDR3 DNA is TGTGCCAGCAGCTTGAAGGGGGCTGAACAGCCCCAGCATTTT.

This clone was seen only once. This rearrangement joins TRBV11-3 to TRBJ2-3; TRBD1 matches 8 bases. V lost 1 base, J lost 4 bases, and 7 bases stayed unmatched. CDR3 length equals 16 residues. Germline V gene data show CDR1 as SGHNT and CDR2 as YENEEA. The CDR3 coding sequence is TGTGCCAGCAGCTTAGGGCAGGGGGCTTGGGCAGATACGCAGTATTTT. Translation gives CASSLGQGAWADTQYF. The full variable domain, completed using reference TRBV11-3 and TRBJ2-3, is EAGVVQSPRYKIIEKKQPVAFWCNPISGHNTLYWYLQNLGQGPELLIRYENEEAVDDSQLPKDRFSAERLKGVDSTLKIQPAELGDSAVYLCASSLGQGAWADTQYFGPGTRLTVL.

The chain uses TRBV12-3 or TRBV12-4 and TRBJ2-7, with 7 bases fitting TRBD1. The CDR3 consists of 11 residues. V shed 5 bases and J 10 bases; nucleotides not matched to a gene: 5. CDR3 residues: CASSVGTDQYF. The DNA for the CDR3 is TGTGCCAGCAGTGTAGGGACAGACCAGTACTTC.

The J gene is TRBJ2-1, the V gene TRBV19; 7 positions agree with TRBD2. CDR3 length equals 15 residues. V gave up 3 bases and J gave up 1 base; unmatched junction bases: 3. Germline loops: CDR1 LNHDA, CDR2 SQIVND (reference sequence). CDR3 residues: CASSISGYSYNEQFF. DNA of the CDR3: TGTGCCAGTAGTATTAGCGGGTATTCCTACAATGAGCAGTTCTTC. The full variable domain, in which reference TRBV19 and TRBJ2-1 provide the parts outside the CDR3, is DGGITQSPKYLFRKEGQNVTLSCEQNLNHDAMYWYRQDPGQGLRLIYYSQIVNDFQKGDIAEGYSVSREKKESFPLTVTSAQKNPTAFYLCASSISGYSYNEQFFGPGTRLTVL.

The chain has TRBV5-6 and TRBJ2-7, with TRBD1 identical over 8 bases. Germline trimming cut 5 bases from V and 6 bases from J; bases unmatched to any gene: 10. The germline V gene encodes CDR1 SGHDT and CDR2 YYEEEE. This CDR3 region has 14 residues. In DNA form, the CDR3 reads TGTGCCAGCAGGACTGAGGACAGGGTCGGCGAGCAGTACTTC. Protein sequence: CASRTEDRVGEQYF.

V and J are TRBV5-1 and TRBJ2-1, with a tentative D call TRBD1 (5 bases). This CDR3 spans 16 amino acids. Trimming removed 0 bases at V and 0 bases at J, with 10 bases between. Germline V lookup: CDR1 SGHRS, CDR2 YFSETQ. The CDR3: CASSLEGIGSYNEQFF. In DNA form, the CDR3 reads TGCGCCAGCAGCTTGGAGGGGATAGGCTCCTACAATGAGCAGTTCTTC.

The chain combines TRBV2 with TRBJ1-5; D remains ambiguous. The V and J ends lost 3 bases and 3 bases respectively, with 9 bases between them. This CDR3 has 14 residues. The V gene's germline CDR1 is SNHLY and CDR2 FYNNEI. The CDR3 DNA follows: TGTGCCAGCAGTGATTATGGCTTCAATCAGCCCCAGCATTTT. Protein: CASSDYGFNQPQHF.

The chain has TRBV29-1 and TRBJ2-5, with TRBD2 identical over 9 bases. Trimming took 7 bases from V and 2 from J; bases not matched to a gene: 8. The CDR3 loop spans 14 amino acids. Germline CDR1 and CDR2: SQVTM and ANQGSEA. The DNA for the CDR3 is TGCAGCGGTGGACTAGCGAATTTTCAAGAGACCCAGTACTTC. Translation gives CSGGLANFQETQYF. The entire variable domain, with the rest obtained from reference TRBV29-1 and TRBJ2-5, is as follows: SAVISQKPSRDICQRGTSLTIQCQVDSQVTMMFWYRQQPGQSLTLIATANQGSEATYESGFVIDKFPISRPNLTFSTLTVSNMSPEDSSIYLCSGGLANFQETQYFGPGTRLLVL.

V usage is TRBV19 and J usage is TRBJ1-4; tentative D call: TRBD1 (5 bases). Trimming stripped 4 bases from V and 7 bases from J, with 10 bases between. This CDR3 comprises 13 residues. The germline V gene encodes CDR1 LNHDA and CDR2 SQIVND (reference sequence). Here the CDR3 reads CASSKGFIEKLFF. The CDR3 bases are TGTGCCAGTAGTAAGGGGTTTATTGAAAAACTGTTTTTT.

This chain joins TRBV7-9 and TRBJ1-5, with 8 bases fitting TRBD1. The ends lost 6 bases at V and 6 bases at J; junction bases unmatched: 7. Germline V gene sequence: CDR1 SEHNR, CDR2 FQNEAQ (reference sequence). The CDR3 covers 14 residues. For the CDR3, the DNA is TGTGCCAGCAGTCCTCGGACAGGGAGTCAGCCCCAGCATTTT. It yields the protein CASSPRTGSQPQHF. Looking up the rest from reference TRBV7-9 and TRBJ1-5 gives the full variable domain: DTGVSQNPRHKITKRGQNVTFRCDPISEHNRLYWYRQTLGQGPEFLTYFQNEAQLEKSRLLSDRFSAERPKGSFSTLEIQRTEQGDSAMYLCASSPRTGSQPQHFGDGTRLSIL.

V is TRBV18 and J is TRBJ2-1; possible D gene TRBD1, 6 bases. There are 17 residues in the CDR3. V was clipped by 4 bases and J by 0 bases, with 16 bases between them. The germline gives CDR1 KGHSH, CDR2 LQKENI. CDR3: CASSQSTGTHSYNEQFF. DNA of the CDR3: TGTGCCAGCTCACAATCTACCGGGACACACTCCTACAATGAGCAGTTCTTC. The full variable domain, its missing parts supplied by reference TRBV18 and TRBJ2-1, is NAGVMQNPRHLVRRRGQEARLRCSPMKGHSHVYWYRQLPEEGLKFMVYLQKENIIDESGMPKERFSAEFPKEGPSILRIQQVVRGDSAAYFCASSQSTGTHSYNEQFFGPGTRLTVL.

The rearrangement joins TRBV7-9 to TRBJ1-6; no clear D gene. The CDR3 has 15 amino acids. Germline CDR1 SEHNR, CDR2 FQNEAQ (reference sequence). The V and J ends lost 4 bases and 0 bases respectively, with 7 bases between them. The CDR3 DNA sequence: TGTGCCAGCAGCTCTCGTCCCTCCTATAATTCACCCCTCCACTTT. This codes for CASSSRPSYNSPLHF.

The chain recombines TRBV7-2 with TRBJ1-2; TRBD1 matches at 8 bases. Per the germline V gene, CDR1 is SGHTA and CDR2 is FQGNSA. The length of the CDR3 is 15 residues. V was pared by 5 bases and J by 7 bases, with 12 bases of the junction left unmatched. DNA for the CDR3: TGTGCCAGCAGCCCCAAGGACAGGGCCTGGGGTGGCTACACCTTC. Translated, it gives CASSPKDRAWGGYTF.

The chain combines TRBV19 with TRBJ1-5, with TRBD1 matching 11 bases. This CDR3 contains 19 residues. V dropped 6 bases and J dropped 0; count of bases not matched to a gene: 13. CDR1 is LNHDA, CDR2 SQIVND, per germline (reference sequence). The CDR3 sequence: CASRETGTGGVNSNQPQHF. The CDR3 DNA reads as TGTGCCAGTAGGGAAACCGGGACAGGGGGTGTGAATAGCAATCAGCCCCAGCATTTT.

This clone was recorded once. The CDR3 loop is CANTTGANVLTF. The CDR3 bases are TGTGCCAACACTACTGGGGCCAACGTCCTGACTTTC. The genes are TRBV6-4 and TRBJ2-6; D unresolved. The CDR3 has 12 amino acids. CDR1 and CDR2 from the germline V gene are MRHNA and SNTAGT. With 10 bases removed from V and 2 bases from J, the gap between germline ends came to 6 bases.

The chain combines TRBV6-4 with TRBJ2-3, with TRBD2 matching 8 bases. The germline gives CDR1 MRHNA, CDR2 SNTAGT. The CDR3 runs to 15 residues. Trimming removed 4 bases from V and 0 bases from J; junction bases left unmatched: 3. The CDR3 DNA reads as TGTGCCAGCAGTGCGGGGGGGGCGAGCACAGATACGCAGTATTTT. It translates to CASSAGGASTDTQYF.

The CDR3 sequence: CASSLVGGPGTGELFF. DNA for the CDR3: TGTGCCAGCAGCTTAGTGGGAGGGCCGGGCACCGGGGAGCTGTTTTTT. The chain uses TRBV11-3 and TRBJ2-2; 7 bases are shared with TRBD2. CDR3 length: 16 residues. CDR1 and CDR2 from the germline V gene are SGHNT and YENEEA. Trimming cost V 1 base and J 4 bases; bases outside gene matches: 6.

This clone was picked up one time. The rearrangement uses TRBV2 and TRBJ2-1; 10 bases align to TRBD1. CDR1 is SNHLY, CDR2 FYNNEI, per germline. The CDR3 loop spans 15 amino acids. V shed 6 bases and J 9 bases; nucleotides not matched to a gene: 11. The CDR3 region is CASSRDRGRVAEQFF. The CDR3 nucleotides read TGTGCCAGCAGCCGAGACAGGGGGCGGGTGGCTGAGCAGTTCTTC. Filled out from reference TRBV2 and TRBJ2-1, the complete variable domain reads EPEVTQTPSHQVTQMGQEVILRCVPISNHLYFYWYRQILGQKVEFLVSFYNNEISEKSEIFDDQFSVERPDGSNFTLKIRSTKLEDSAMYFCASSRDRGRVAEQFFGPGTRLTVL.

The chain combines TRBV5-6 with TRBJ1-2, with D hard to call. The CDR3 runs to 14 residues. Trimming pared 2 bases from V and 6 bases from J, leaving 14 bases between. The germline CDR1 and CDR2 sequences are SGHDT and YYEEEE. This chain's CDR3 is CASSFWGVLDGYTF. As DNA, the CDR3 is TGTGCCAGCAGCTTTTGGGGAGTGCTCGATGGCTACACCTTC.

V is TRBV19 and J is TRBJ2-3; 7 bases line up with TRBD1. The CDR3 consists of 13 residues. Germline CDR1 reads LNHDA; CDR2 reads SQIVND (reference sequence). Trimming removed 6 bases from V and 2 bases from J; junction bases left unmatched: 2. Here the CDR3 DNA reads TGTGCCAGTAGAGGACAGGCCACAGATACGCAGTATTTT. Translated: CASRGQATDTQYF.

The J gene is TRBJ2-7, the V gene TRBV7-8, with 9 bases fitting TRBD2. Looked up from germline, CDR1 is SGHVS and CDR2 is FQNEAQ. The CDR3 length is 15 residues. V dropped 2 bases and J dropped 3; count of bases not matched to a gene: 5. CDR3 in DNA: TGTGCCAGCAGCTTATCTGTGACTAGCGGCTACGAGCAGTACTTC. It specifies CASSLSVTSGYEQYF. The full variable domain, in which reference TRBV7-8 and TRBJ2-7 provide the parts outside the CDR3, is GAGVSQSPRYKVAKRGQDVALRCDPISGHVSLFWYQQALGQGPEFLTYFQNEAQLDKSGLPSDRFFAERPEGSVSTLKIQRTQQEDSAVYLCASSLSVTSGYEQYFGPGTRLTVT.

The gene calls are TRBV6-5 and TRBJ2-7; maybe TRBD2 (6 bases). The CDR3 covers 14 residues. Trimming removed 7 bases at V and 0 bases at J, with 13 bases between. In germline, CDR1 is MNHEY, CDR2 SVGAGI. CDR3 coding DNA: TGTGCCAGCAAACGTGGGCGGGGCTCCTACGAGCAGTACTTC. Protein product: CASKRGRGSYEQYF.